A single sample gave rise to the 15 T cell receptor beta chains below, sequenced in a study of technical replicates of blood from several donors. Generated by immunoSEQ multiplex PCR, the TCRdb table keeps only in-frame clones and is missing some. The repertoire has roughly 66,000 clones, approximately 86% of them found once; the top ten carry roughly 4.6%. The sample was PBMCs. The receptors here all came from a human donor in good health. Some clones in this sample may be carry-over from other donors' samples.

V gene TRBV10-3 combines with J gene TRBJ2-7; 7 bases fit TRBD1. Per the germline V gene, CDR1 is ENHRY and CDR2 is SYGVKD. J lost 6 bases, V lost 4 bases, and 3 bases had no gene match. This CDR3 spans 12 amino acids. CDR3 bases: TGTGCCATCAGTGCAAGGGGGCGCGAGCAGTACTTC. This sequence encodes CAISARGREQYF.

The chain recombines TRBV7-8 with TRBJ2-7; weak D call: TRBD2 (5 bases). CDR3 length: 16 amino acids. Trimming cost V 5 bases and J 0 bases, with 17 bases left between them. Germline loops: CDR1 SGHVS, CDR2 FQNEAQ. The CDR3 bases are TGTGCCAGCAGCCCACGGCGGGCGCGGAGCTCCTACGAGCAGTACTTC. Protein product: CASSPRRARSSYEQYF.

V usage is TRBV4-3 and J usage is TRBJ2-7, with TRBD2 matching 7 bases. CDR3 length: 14 amino acids. Germline CDR1 reads LGHNA; CDR2 reads YSLEER. Trimming took 3 bases from V and 5 from J; bases not matched to a gene: 7. CDR3: CASSQEAGLNEQYF. The CDR3 region has the DNA TGCGCCAGCAGCCAGGAAGCGGGATTGAACGAGCAGTACTTC.

This sequence joins TRBV18 and TRBJ2-7; D gene ambiguous. There are 13 residues in the CDR3. Germline-derived CDR1 and CDR2 are KGHSH and LQKENI. V lost 2 bases and J 3 bases, leaving 8 bases between the germline ends. In nucleotides, the CDR3 is TGTGCCAGCTCACCAACGCTCTACTACGAGCAGTACTTC. This gives the protein CASSPTLYYEQYF. The full variable domain, rest sourced from reference TRBV18 and TRBJ2-7, is NAGVMQNPRHLVRRRGQEARLRCSPMKGHSHVYWYRQLPEEGLKFMVYLQKENIIDESGMPKERFSAEFPKEGPSILRIQQVVRGDSAAYFCASSPTLYYEQYFGPGTRLTVT.

This chain uses TRBV5-4 with TRBJ1-6; 7 bases map to TRBD1. The CDR3 loop spans 16 amino acids. CDR1 and CDR2 from the germline V gene are SGHNT and YYREEE (reference sequence). V was clipped by 3 bases and J by 0 bases; unmatched bases: 3. The CDR3 nucleotides read TGTGCCAGCAGCTCGGGACAGAGCTCCTATAATTCACCCCTCCACTTT. Protein product: CASSSGQSSYNSPLHF.

The rearrangement links TRBV5-1 to TRBJ2-7; 8 bases match TRBD2. Per the germline V gene, CDR1 is SGHRS and CDR2 is YFSETQ. The CDR3 runs 14 residues. The ends lost 4 bases at V and 7 bases at J; junction bases unmatched: 10. The CDR3 sequence: CASSPGGPVGEQYF. DNA for the CDR3: TGCGCCAGCAGCCCGGGGGGGCCGGTGGGAGAGCAGTACTTC.

V gene TRBV14 combines with J gene TRBJ1-1, with D unclear. Between the trimmed V and J ends, which lost 2 bases and 1 base, there was a span of 5 bases. The CDR3 runs 13 residues. Germline values: CDR1 SGHDN, CDR2 FVKESK. The CDR3 reads CASSQWQNTEAFF. The CDR3 bases are TGTGCCAGCAGCCAATGGCAGAACACTGAAGCTTTCTTT.

CDR3 amino acids: CAISYSGNEQFF. Written as DNA, the CDR3 is TGTGCCATCAGTTACAGCGGAAATGAGCAGTTCTTC. The chain is built from TRBV10-3 and TRBJ2-1; a possible D gene is TRBD2 (5 bases). The CDR3 contains 12 residues. The germline V gene encodes CDR1 ENHRY and CDR2 SYGVKD. Trimming shortened V by 5 bases and J by 7 bases, and 9 bases separated the two germline ends.

V and J are TRBV7-9 and TRBJ2-1; perhaps TRBD2 as D (7 bases). The CDR3 runs 16 residues. Germline V gene lookup returns CDR1 SEHNR and CDR2 FQNEAQ (reference sequence). V dropped 5 bases and J dropped 3 bases, with 17 bases sitting between them. CDR3 loop: CASSPPGRGLYNEQFF. The DNA for the CDR3 is TGTGCCAGCAGCCCCCCCGGGCGGGGGCTCTACAATGAGCAGTTCTTC.

This clone has a handful of counts. The J gene is TRBJ2-7, the V gene TRBV5-4; TRBD1 matches 10 bases. The germline CDR1 and CDR2 sequences are SGHNT and YYREEE (reference sequence). The CDR3 totals 16 residues. After removal of 0 bases from V and 2 bases from J, the junction contained 5 bases not matched to a gene. CDR3 region: CASSLEPGQGTYEQYF. In DNA form, the CDR3 reads TGTGCCAGCAGCTTGGAACCGGGACAGGGGACCTACGAGCAGTACTTC.

The gene calls are TRBV7-6 and TRBJ1-1; 8 bases fit TRBD1. The V gene end was trimmed by 0 bases and the J gene end by 0 bases; junction bases not matched to a gene: 3. The germline V gene encodes CDR1 SGHVS and CDR2 FNYEAQ. This CDR3 spans 16 amino acids. The CDR3 DNA reads as TGTGCCAGCAGCTTAGCTCAGGGGGCAATGAACACTGAAGCTTTCTTT. This translates into CASSLAQGAMNTEAFF.

This rearrangement joins TRBV6-4 to TRBJ2-3, with 9 nucleotides matching TRBD2. Germline CDR1 reads MRHNA; CDR2 reads SNTAGT. CDR3 length equals 14 residues. J lost 6 bases, V lost 4 bases, and 5 bases had no gene match. The CDR3 sequence is CASSGGGGADTQYF. Written as DNA, the CDR3 is TGTGCCAGCAGTGGCGGCGGGGGGGCGGATACGCAGTATTTT.

The chain employs TRBV7-9 and TRBJ2-7, with 10 bases fitting TRBD1. CDR1 and CDR2 from the germline V gene are SEHNR and FQNEAQ (reference sequence). This CDR3 is built from 15 residues. J lost 6 bases, V lost 2 bases, and 7 bases had no gene match. The CDR3 loop reads CASSLFETGGAEQYF. The DNA for the CDR3 is TGTGCCAGCAGCTTATTCGAGACAGGGGGCGCCGAGCAGTACTTC.

The J gene is TRBJ1-6, the V gene TRBV7-2; TRBD1 agrees at 8 bases. Germline values: CDR1 SGHTA, CDR2 FQGNSA. The length of the CDR3 is 15 residues. The V gene end was trimmed by 6 bases and the J gene end by 5 bases; junction bases not matched to a gene: 6. The CDR3 reads CASREGQGNNSPLHF. Written as DNA, the CDR3 is TGTGCCAGCAGAGAAGGACAGGGCAATAATTCACCCCTCCACTTT.

In DNA, the CDR3 is TGTGCCAGCAGTTGGGGACAGAACACCGGGGAGCTGTTTTTT. It specifies CASSWGQNTGELFF. The chain carries TRBV2 and TRBJ2-2, with D perhaps matching TRBD1 (6 bases). The V and J ends lost 5 bases and 1 base respectively, with 8 bases between them. Germline-derived CDR1 and CDR2 are SNHLY and FYNNEI. This CDR3 is 14 amino acids long.